The entry below describes one T cell receptor (beta chain). Its cognate antigen is unknown. This sample is drawn from a study of CD8+ T cells in alopecia areata. Study background: Patients given treatment had severity scored by the percentage of scalp area affected. Points from the study as a whole: Greater clonality was observed in lesional scalp samples, especially alopecia totalis/universalis, versus normal scalp.

V lost 4 bases, J lost 3 bases, and 13 bases lay in between. Per germline, CDR1 SGHTA and CDR2 FQGNSA. This CDR3 has 15 amino acids. Extracted RNA was reverse transcribed, and the resulting cDNA served as sequencing template. Using immunoSEQ multiplex PCR, the repertoire was profiled, and TCRdb retains in-frame clones only, with some absent. The top ten clones hold approximately 3.4% of a sample with more than 150,000 clones, 50% to 60% of them seen once. Treatment given: oral pan-JAK inhibitor, 5-10 mg twice daily. This TCR derives from a human donor with alopecia areata. The sample consisted of CD4+ T cells sorted from blood, taken at week 4, from a patient treated with tofacitinib. The rearrangement joins TRBV7-2 to TRBJ1-5; tentative D call: TRBD1 (5 bases). As DNA, the CDR3 is TGTGCCAGCAGCTCCGGGACGGAATACAATCAGCCCCAGCATTTT. Its protein is CASSSGTEYNQPQHF.